These T cell receptor beta chains were read from a single sample in a study of siplizumab effects on memory and regulatory T cells. Some clones are missing from TCRdb's copy, which holds only in-frame ones; the method was immunoSEQ multiplex PCR. This sample has nearly 85,000 clones; roughly 87% occur once, and the top ten carry over 1.5%. The sequenced sample consisted of Tregs sorted from blood. All receptors come from a human donor in good health. Each CDR3 is given without its conserved first and last residue. Each record gives: V gene, CDR3 protein.

v_gene: TRBV28; CDR3aa: ASSPTTGPNEKLF
v_gene: TRBV10-1; CDR3aa: ASSESAGAYEQY
v_gene: TRBV6-1; CDR3aa: ASSVQGAYEQY
v_gene: TRBV28; CDR3aa: ASSLAAYEQY
v_gene: TRBV30; CDR3aa: AWSRGLADTQY
v_gene: TRBV18; CDR3aa: ASSPLAGGNYEQY
v_gene: TRBV9; CDR3aa: ASSANPGQGISYEQY
v_gene: TRBV18; CDR3aa: ASSPAQGNYGYT
v_gene: TRBV7-9; CDR3aa: ASSFTTLNTEAF
v_gene: TRBV12-5; CDR3aa: ASGLTSGGPSSYNEQF
v_gene: TRBV29-1; CDR3aa: SVRRGGFGQF
v_gene: TRBV21-1; CDR3aa: ASSKRTAEAF
v_gene: TRBV19; CDR3aa: ASRDRGDQPQH
v_gene: TRBV18; CDR3aa: ASSPGGSNQPQH
v_gene: TRBV11-3; CDR3aa: ASSTTGGSYNEQF
v_gene: TRBV18; CDR3aa: ASSSNEGVGTEAF
v_gene: TRBV10-1; CDR3aa: ASSESTLTGRAF